The T cell receptor beta chain under discussion was sequenced for a study of spatial heterogeneity in lung cancer. Trimming took 1 base from V and 4 from J, leaving 8 bases between them. The germline V gene encodes CDR1 SQVTM and CDR2 ANQGSEA. The CDR3 totals 12 residues. General observations from the study: Resection saw ubiquitous expanded tumor TCRs appear in blood more than follow-up did.

Each molecule of TCR cDNA was tagged with one unique molecular identifier. In TCRdb, the 5' RACE reads were re-called with MiXCR into one record per CDR3 protein. The data hold 40,000 to 45,000 distinct CDR3 sequences, with roughly 15% observed a single time. The table lists this clonotype with a few counts. Its target is unknown. Documented time point: sample taken at primary tumor resection. The sequenced material consisted of unsorted whole RNA from tumor, nontumor lung or frozen PBMC. Sequencing used PBMCs, obtained at surgery. The J gene is TRBJ2-7, the V gene TRBV29-1, with D perhaps matching TRBD1 (5 bases). The sequence was obtained from a male donor with early-stage non-small cell lung cancer. The CDR3 is CSVEGGQYEQYF. CDR3 in DNA: TGCAGCGTTGAAGGGGGCCAGTACGAGCAGTACTTC.